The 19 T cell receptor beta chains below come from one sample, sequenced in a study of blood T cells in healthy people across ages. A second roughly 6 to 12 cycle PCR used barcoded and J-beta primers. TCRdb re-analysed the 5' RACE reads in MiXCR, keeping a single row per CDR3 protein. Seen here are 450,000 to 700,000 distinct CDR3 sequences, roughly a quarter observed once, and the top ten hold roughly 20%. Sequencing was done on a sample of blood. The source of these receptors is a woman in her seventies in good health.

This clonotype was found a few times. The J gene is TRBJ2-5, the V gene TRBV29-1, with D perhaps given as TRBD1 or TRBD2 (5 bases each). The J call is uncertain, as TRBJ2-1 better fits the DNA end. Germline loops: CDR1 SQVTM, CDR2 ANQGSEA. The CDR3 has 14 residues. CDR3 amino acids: CSVSRGQGSSEQFF. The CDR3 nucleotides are TGCAGCGTTTCTCGGGGCCAGGGATCGAGTGAGCAGTTCTTC.

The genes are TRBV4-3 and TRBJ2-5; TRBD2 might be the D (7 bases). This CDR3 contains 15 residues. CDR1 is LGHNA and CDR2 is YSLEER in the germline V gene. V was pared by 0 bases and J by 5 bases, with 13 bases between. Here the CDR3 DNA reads TGCGCCAGCAGCCAAGATGTCGGGGGGCCGGAGACCCAGTACTTC. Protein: CASSQDVGGPETQYF.

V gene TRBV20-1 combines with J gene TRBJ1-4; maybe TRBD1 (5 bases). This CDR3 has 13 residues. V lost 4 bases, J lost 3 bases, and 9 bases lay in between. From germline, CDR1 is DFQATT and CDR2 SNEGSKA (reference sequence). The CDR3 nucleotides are TGCAGTGCTATGAGGGGCCCTAATGAAAAACTGTTTTTT. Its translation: CSAMRGPNEKLFF.

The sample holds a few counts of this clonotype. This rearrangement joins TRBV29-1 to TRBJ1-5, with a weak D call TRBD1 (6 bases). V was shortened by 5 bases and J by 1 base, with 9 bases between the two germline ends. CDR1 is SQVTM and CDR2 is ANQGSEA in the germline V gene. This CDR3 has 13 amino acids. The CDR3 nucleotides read TGCAGCGTTTCGAGGGGGAGCAATCAGCCCCAGCATTTT. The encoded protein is CSVSRGSNQPQHF.

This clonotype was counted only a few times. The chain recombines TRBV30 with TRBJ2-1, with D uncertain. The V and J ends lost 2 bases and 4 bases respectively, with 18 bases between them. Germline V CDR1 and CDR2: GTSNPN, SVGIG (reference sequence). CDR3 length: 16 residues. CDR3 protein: CAWSIFGARTYNEQFF. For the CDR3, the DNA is TGTGCCTGGAGTATCTTCGGAGCTAGAACTTACAATGAGCAGTTCTTC. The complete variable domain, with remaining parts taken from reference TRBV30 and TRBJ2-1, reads SQTIHQWPATLVQPVGSPLSLECTVEGTSNPNLYWYRQAAGRGLQLLFYSVGIGQISSEVPQNLSASRPQDRQFILSSKKLLLSDSGFYLCAWSIFGARTYNEQFFGPGTRLTVL.

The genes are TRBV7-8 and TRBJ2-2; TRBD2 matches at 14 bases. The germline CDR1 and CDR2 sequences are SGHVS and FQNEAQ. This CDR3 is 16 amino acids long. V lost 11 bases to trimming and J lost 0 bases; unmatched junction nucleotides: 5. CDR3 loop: CAGTSGGFANTGELFF. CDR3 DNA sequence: TGTGCCGGGACTAGCGGGGGCTTCGCGAACACCGGGGAGCTGTTTTTT. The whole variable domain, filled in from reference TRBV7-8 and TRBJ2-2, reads GAGVSQSPRYKVAKRGQDVALRCDPISGHVSLFWYQQALGQGPEFLTYFQNEAQLDKSGLPSDRFFAERPEGSVSTLKIQRTQQEDSAVYLCAGTSGGFANTGELFFGEGSRLTVL.

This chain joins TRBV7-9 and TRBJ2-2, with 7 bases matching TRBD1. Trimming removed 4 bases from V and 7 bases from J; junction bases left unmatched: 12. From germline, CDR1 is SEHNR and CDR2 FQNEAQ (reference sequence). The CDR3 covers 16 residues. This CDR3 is CASSYTGDAAGGELFF. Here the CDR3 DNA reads TGTGCCAGCAGCTATACAGGGGACGCGGCGGGCGGGGAGCTGTTTTTT.

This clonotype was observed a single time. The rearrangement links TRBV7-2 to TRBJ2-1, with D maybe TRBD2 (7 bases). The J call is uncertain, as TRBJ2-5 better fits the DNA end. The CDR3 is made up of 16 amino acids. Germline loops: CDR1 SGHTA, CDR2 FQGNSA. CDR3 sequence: CASSLAGGAQGETQYF. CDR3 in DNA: TGTGCCAGCAGCTTAGCGGGAGGGGCCCAGGGGGAGACCCAGTACTTC.

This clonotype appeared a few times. CDR3 region: CAWSVFGYSTDTQYF. In DNA, the CDR3 is TGTGCCTGGTCGGTATTCGGTTATAGCACAGATACGCAGTATTTT. The chain couples TRBV30 to TRBJ2-3, with D unclear. From germline, CDR1 is GTSNPN and CDR2 SVGIG (reference sequence). This CDR3 region has 15 residues. The ends were cut back, 5 bases at V and 0 bases at J, with 15 bases in the middle.

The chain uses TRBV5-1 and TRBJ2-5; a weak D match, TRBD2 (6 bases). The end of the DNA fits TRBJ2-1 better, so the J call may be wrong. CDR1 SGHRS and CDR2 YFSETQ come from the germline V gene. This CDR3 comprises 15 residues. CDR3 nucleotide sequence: TGCGCCAGCAGTCCTAGGAGGGTCGGTTACAATGAGCAGTTCTTC. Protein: CASSPRRVGYNEQFF.

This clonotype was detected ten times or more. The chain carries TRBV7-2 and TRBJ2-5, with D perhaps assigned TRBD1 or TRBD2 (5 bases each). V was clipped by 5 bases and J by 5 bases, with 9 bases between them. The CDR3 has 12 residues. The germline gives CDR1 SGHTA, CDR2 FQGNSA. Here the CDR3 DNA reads TGTGCCAGCAGCAAGGGGACGGAGACCCAGTACTTC. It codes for CASSKGTETQYF.

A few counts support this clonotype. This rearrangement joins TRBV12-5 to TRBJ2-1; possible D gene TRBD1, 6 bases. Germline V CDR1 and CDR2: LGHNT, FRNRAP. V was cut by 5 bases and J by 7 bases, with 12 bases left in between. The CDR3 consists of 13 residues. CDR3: CASGTSDRNEQFF. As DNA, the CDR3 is TGTGCTAGTGGTACATCGGACAGAAATGAGCAGTTCTTC.

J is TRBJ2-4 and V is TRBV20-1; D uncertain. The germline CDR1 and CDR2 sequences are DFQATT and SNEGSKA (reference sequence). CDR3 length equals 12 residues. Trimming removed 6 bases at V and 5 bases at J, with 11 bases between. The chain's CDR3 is CSASRRENIQYF. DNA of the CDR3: TGCAGTGCCAGCCGACGGGAAAACATTCAGTACTTC.

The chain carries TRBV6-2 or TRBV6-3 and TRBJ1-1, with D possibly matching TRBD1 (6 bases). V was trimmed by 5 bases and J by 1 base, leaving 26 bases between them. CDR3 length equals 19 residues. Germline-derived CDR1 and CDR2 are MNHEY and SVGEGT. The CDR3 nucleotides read TGTGCCAGCAGTCCATCACAGGGATTACATCTCGGTAGGAACACTGAAGCTTTCTTT. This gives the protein CASSPSQGLHLGRNTEAFF.

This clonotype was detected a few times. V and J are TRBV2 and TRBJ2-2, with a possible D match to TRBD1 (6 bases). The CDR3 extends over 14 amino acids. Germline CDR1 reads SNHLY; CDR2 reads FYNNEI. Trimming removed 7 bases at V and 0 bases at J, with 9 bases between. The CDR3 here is CASKRQANTGELFF. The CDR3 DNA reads TGTGCCAGCAAGCGACAGGCGAACACCGGGGAGCTGTTTTTT.

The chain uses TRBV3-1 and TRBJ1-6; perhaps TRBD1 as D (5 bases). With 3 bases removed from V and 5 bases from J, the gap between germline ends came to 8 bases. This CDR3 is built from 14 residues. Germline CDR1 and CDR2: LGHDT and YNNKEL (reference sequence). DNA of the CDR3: TGTGCCAGCAGCCATGGGGCCAATAATTCACCCCTCCACTTT. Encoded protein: CASSHGANNSPLHF.

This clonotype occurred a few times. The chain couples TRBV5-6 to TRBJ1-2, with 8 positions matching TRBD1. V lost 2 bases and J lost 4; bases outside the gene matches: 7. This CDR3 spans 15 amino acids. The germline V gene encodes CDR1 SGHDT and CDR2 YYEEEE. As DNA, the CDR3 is TGTGCCAGCAGCTTACGGACAGGGAAGATCTATGGCTACACCTTC. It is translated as CASSLRTGKIYGYTF.

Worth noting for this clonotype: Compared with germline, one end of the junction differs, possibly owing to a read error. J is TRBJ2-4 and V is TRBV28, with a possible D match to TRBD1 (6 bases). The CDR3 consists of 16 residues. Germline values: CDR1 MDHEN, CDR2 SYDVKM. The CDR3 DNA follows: TGTGCCAGCAGTTTATCTTTCAGGGACATTCCCTTAATTGGAGACTTC. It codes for CASSLSFRDIPLIGDF.

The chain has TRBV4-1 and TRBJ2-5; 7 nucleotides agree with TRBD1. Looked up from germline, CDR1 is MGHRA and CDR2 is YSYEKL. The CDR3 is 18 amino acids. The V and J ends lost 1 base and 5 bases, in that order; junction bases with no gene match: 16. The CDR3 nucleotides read TGCGCCAGCAGCCAAGGTCAAGGGGGCTCCCCATTGGGGGAGACCCAGTACTTC. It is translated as CASSQGQGGSPLGETQYF.